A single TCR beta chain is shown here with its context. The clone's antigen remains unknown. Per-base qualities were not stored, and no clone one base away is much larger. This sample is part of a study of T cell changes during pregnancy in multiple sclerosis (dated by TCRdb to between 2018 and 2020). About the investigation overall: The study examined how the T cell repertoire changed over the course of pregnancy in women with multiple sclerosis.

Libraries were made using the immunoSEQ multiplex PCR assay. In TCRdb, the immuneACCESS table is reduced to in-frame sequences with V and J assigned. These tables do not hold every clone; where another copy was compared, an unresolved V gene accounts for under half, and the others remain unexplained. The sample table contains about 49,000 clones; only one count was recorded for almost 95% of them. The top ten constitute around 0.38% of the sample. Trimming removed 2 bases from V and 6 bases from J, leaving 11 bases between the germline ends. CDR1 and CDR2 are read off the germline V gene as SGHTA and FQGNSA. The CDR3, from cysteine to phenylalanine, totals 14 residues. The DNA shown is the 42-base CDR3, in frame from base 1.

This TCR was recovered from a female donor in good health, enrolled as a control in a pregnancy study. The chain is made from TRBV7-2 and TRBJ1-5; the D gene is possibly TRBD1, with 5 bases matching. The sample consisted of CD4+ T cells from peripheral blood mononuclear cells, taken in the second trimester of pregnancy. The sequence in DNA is TGTGCCAGCAGCTTACAGGGATTTGGTCAGCCCCAGCATTTT. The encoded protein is CASSLQGFGQPQHF.